These 30 T cell receptor beta chains were all obtained from the same sample, sequenced in a study of shared clonotypes between healthy human individuals (dated by TCRdb to 2020 to 2021). Library preparation was by the immunoSEQ multiplex PCR assay. TCRdb's version of the immuneACCESS table is confined to in-frame rearrangements and falls short of the full clone set. An unresolved V gene accounts for under half of the shortfall where checked; the remainder is of unknown origin. Across this sample there are a few million clones, with about nine tenths seen only once. The ten largest clones take up about 0.36% of the sample. Specimen: naive CD4+ T cells from PBMCs. This sample's cell subset or site label indicates: CD45RA+ positively selected. The receptors were sampled from a man aged 18 to 30 in good health. Some clones in this sample may be carry-over from other donors' samples.

The chain is built from TRBV6-1 and TRBJ2-1; no firm D call. Germline assignment: CDR1 MNHNS and CDR2 SASEGT. This CDR3 comprises 10 residues. Deletions cut 8 bases from V and 7 bases from J, with 6 bases between. The CDR3 coding sequence is TGTGCCAGCGGAATTAATGAGCAGTTCTTC. This translates into CASGINEQFF.

V gene TRBV10-3 combines with J gene TRBJ2-7; D gene ambiguous. Trimming removed 5 bases from V and 0 bases from J, with 17 bases in between. This CDR3 region has 16 residues. The germline V gene has CDR1 ENHRY and CDR2 SYGVKD. CDR3 residues: CAISQYFGGSSYEQYF. The CDR3 DNA is TGTGCCATCAGTCAGTATTTTGGTGGCAGCTCCTACGAGCAGTACTTC.

This clone was detected only once. J is TRBJ2-7 and V is TRBV10-2; perhaps TRBD2 as D (5 bases). In germline, CDR1 is WSHSY, CDR2 SAAADI. The CDR3 is 14 residues long. Trimming removed 3 bases from V and 2 bases from J, with 11 bases in between. DNA for the CDR3: TGCGCCAGCAGTGATAACAGAGGGCCCTACGAGCAGTACTTC. It is translated as CASSDNRGPYEQYF.

The chain employs TRBV2 and TRBJ2-2; tentative D call: TRBD1 (7 bases). Germline assignment: CDR1 SNHLY and CDR2 FYNNEI. Trimming took off 3 bases at V and 6 bases at J, with 8 bases between the two ends. The CDR3 sequence is 13 residues long. The CDR3 coding sequence is TGTGCCAGCAGTGACAGGGGGGCCGGGGAGCTGTTTTTT. The encoded protein is CASSDRGAGELFF.

The chain is built from TRBV18 and TRBJ2-1, with D unresolved. Germline-derived CDR1 and CDR2 are KGHSH and LQKENI. Between the trimmed V and J ends, which lost 6 bases and 3 bases, there was a span of 15 bases. The CDR3 covers 15 residues. CDR3 amino acids: CASSNLGGLYNEQFF. In nucleotides, the CDR3 is TGTGCCAGCTCCAACCTCGGTGGGCTCTACAATGAGCAGTTCTTC.

V and J are TRBV7-9 and TRBJ2-1, with 8 bases aligning to TRBD1. The CDR3 runs to 13 residues. The germline V gene encodes CDR1 SEHNR and CDR2 FQNEAQ (reference sequence). Trimming at V came to 5 bases and at J to 4 bases, leaving 1 base not matched to a gene. The CDR3 reads CASSRDRYNEQFF. In nucleotides, the CDR3 is TGTGCCAGCAGCCGGGACAGGTACAATGAGCAGTTCTTC. Supplemented by reference TRBV7-9 and TRBJ2-1, the full variable domain reads DTGVSQNPRHKITKRGQNVTFRCDPISEHNRLYWYRQTLGQGPEFLTYFQNEAQLEKSRLLSDRFSAERPKGSFSTLEIQRTEQGDSAMYLCASSRDRYNEQFFGPGTRLTVL.

The V and J genes are TRBV6-4 and TRBJ2-7; TRBD1 might be the D (6 bases). Between the trimmed V and J ends, which lost 8 bases and 0 bases, there was a span of 17 bases. CDR3 length: 15 residues. Germline loops: CDR1 MRHNA, CDR2 SNTAGT. CDR3 sequence (DNA): TGTGCCAGCGCCCTGGAGAGGGGGAGCTCCTACGAGCAGTACTTC. Its protein is CASALERGSSYEQYF.

J is TRBJ1-2 and V is TRBV5-1, with D perhaps TRBD1 (5 bases). This CDR3 is 15 amino acids long. Per germline, CDR1 SGHRS and CDR2 YFSETQ. V lost 0 bases, J lost 7 bases, and 16 bases lay in between. CDR3: CASSLGGHENRGYTF. In nucleotides, the CDR3 is TGCGCCAGCAGCTTGGGAGGACACGAAAACCGTGGCTACACCTTC.

This clone was seen only once. J is TRBJ2-3 and V is TRBV4-1; 8 nucleotides align to TRBD2. Germline lookup yields CDR1 MGHRA and CDR2 YSYEKL. CDR3 size: 15 residues. V lost 4 bases and J lost 5; bases outside the gene matches: 8. The CDR3 sequence is CASSPGLGGQDTQYF. The CDR3 DNA is TGCGCCAGCAGCCCGGGACTAGGGGGACAAGATACGCAGTATTTT.

This chain joins TRBV5-6 and TRBJ2-7; a weak D match, TRBD2 (6 bases). The CDR3 runs to 12 residues. Germline V lookup: CDR1 SGHDT, CDR2 YYEEEE. Trimming cost V 1 base and J 11 bases, with 13 bases left between them. The CDR3 loop reads CASSLRSGEKYF. The DNA for the CDR3 is TGTGCCAGCAGCTTGAGGTCGGGGGAGAAGTACTTC.

CDR3 sequence: CASSRSSNYGYTF. CDR3 sequence (DNA): TGTGCCAGCAGCCGGTCGTCTAACTATGGCTACACCTTC. The rearrangement links TRBV6-1 to TRBJ1-2; D is undetermined. V lost 6 bases and J lost 0, with 8 bases in between. Germline V gene lookup returns CDR1 MNHNS and CDR2 SASEGT. This CDR3 comprises 13 residues.

V is TRBV6-5 and J is TRBJ1-3, with no clear D. V gave up 8 bases and J gave up 0 bases, with 11 bases separating them. The CDR3 is 14 amino acids. Looked up from germline, CDR1 is MNHEY and CDR2 is SVGAGI. As DNA, the CDR3 is TGTGCCAGCTCTTCCCGGAGCTCTGGAAACACCATATATTTT. This encodes CASSSRSSGNTIYF.

The rearrangement links TRBV5-1 to TRBJ1-4; D may be TRBD1 (5 bases). Germline V gene sequence: CDR1 SGHRS, CDR2 YFSETQ. CDR3 length equals 13 residues. Deletions cut 4 bases from V and 6 bases from J, with 10 bases between. The CDR3 sequence: CASSEGYDEKLFF. The CDR3 DNA follows: TGCGCCAGCAGCGAGGGGTATGATGAAAAACTGTTTTTT.

This clone was seen a few times. This CDR3 is also generated by other DNA sequences in the sample. This CDR3 is CASRSSGNTIYF. DNA for the CDR3: TGTGCCAGCCGGTCCTCTGGAAACACCATATATTTT. This chain uses TRBV19 with TRBJ1-3; D remains ambiguous. Germline V CDR1 and CDR2: LNHDA, SQIVND (reference sequence). V lost 9 bases to trimming and J lost 0 bases, with 6 bases between them. The CDR3 length is 12 residues.

This clone has a handful of counts. This chain joins TRBV25-1 and TRBJ1-1; D perhaps matches TRBD1 (6 bases). Between the trimmed V and J ends, which lost 3 bases and 4 bases, there was a span of 12 bases. Germline CDR1 is MGHDK and CDR2 is SYGVNS. The CDR3 extends over 14 amino acids. DNA of the CDR3: TGTGCCAGCAGTGAGCAGGGGTGGTTCACTGAAGCTTTCTTT. Its protein product is CASSEQGWFTEAFF. The full variable domain, with the rest looked up from reference TRBV25-1 and TRBJ1-1, is EADIYQTPRYLVIGTGKKITLECSQTMGHDKMYWYQQDPGMELHLIHYSYGVNSTEKGDLSSESTVSRIRTEHFPLTLESARPSHTSQYLCASSEQGWFTEAFFGQGTRLTVV.

The genes are TRBV10-3 and TRBJ2-7, with TRBD1 matching 8 bases. The V and J ends lost 3 bases and 5 bases, in that order; junction bases with no gene match: 9. The CDR3 consists of 15 residues. Looked up from germline, CDR1 is ENHRY and CDR2 is SYGVKD. The CDR3 sequence is CAISEDRGSPHEQYF. The CDR3 nucleotides read TGTGCCATCAGTGAAGACAGGGGATCCCCCCACGAGCAGTACTTC.

The genes are TRBV5-5 and TRBJ1-4, with unresolved D. The length of the CDR3 is 13 residues. Germline loops: CDR1 SGHKS, CDR2 YYEKEE (reference sequence). V lost 3 bases to trimming and J lost 3 bases, with 6 bases between them. In nucleotides, the CDR3 is TGTGCCAGCAGCTACAGATCTAATGAAAAACTGTTTTTT. Translating it yields CASSYRSNEKLFF.

This clone was observed a single time. The chain joins TRBV6-5 to TRBJ2-7; 8 bases agree with TRBD1. Trimming cost V 2 bases and J 7 bases; bases outside gene matches: 7. The CDR3 sequence is 14 residues long. Germline V lookup: CDR1 MNHEY, CDR2 SVGAGI. The CDR3, as DNA: TGTGCCAGCAGTTACGCCGGACAGGGAGAAGAGCAGTACTTC. Protein: CASSYAGQGEEQYF.

This chain uses TRBV18 with TRBJ2-1, with 11 bases aligning to TRBD2. V lost 3 bases, J lost 8 bases, and 6 bases stayed unmatched. The CDR3 is made up of 15 amino acids. The germline V gene has CDR1 KGHSH and CDR2 LQKENI. This CDR3 reads CASSPRLAGTDEQFF. CDR3 nucleotide sequence: TGTGCCAGCTCACCGAGACTAGCGGGAACCGATGAGCAGTTCTTC.

The CDR3: CASSLTSGRDIQYF. CDR3 DNA sequence: TGTGCCAGCAGCCTGACTAGCGGGAGAGACATTCAGTACTTC. V is TRBV7-9 and J is TRBJ2-4; the match to TRBD2 covers 12 bases. The CDR3 totals 14 residues. V dropped 5 bases and J dropped 8; count of bases not matched to a gene: 4. Per the germline V gene, CDR1 is SEHNR and CDR2 is FQNEAQ (reference sequence).

This clone has just one count. The chain has TRBV5-1 and TRBJ2-1; 12 bases are shared with TRBD2. CDR3 size: 16 residues. Germline V gives CDR1 SGHRS, CDR2 YFSETQ. V shed 4 bases, J shed 3 bases, and the junction held 5 bases outside the gene matches. CDR3 sequence: CASSRTSGRSYNEQFF. In DNA form, the CDR3 reads TGCGCCAGCAGCCGTACTAGCGGGAGGAGCTACAATGAGCAGTTCTTC.

CDR3 DNA sequence: TGTGCCAGCAGCCCAGGGACTAGCGGGGCCGGAACCTTCTACGAGCAGTACTTC. This encodes CASSPGTSGAGTFYEQYF. This chain joins TRBV7-8 and TRBJ2-7; TRBD2 matches 13 bases. This CDR3 has 18 amino acids. Germline CDR1 reads SGHVS; CDR2 reads FQNEAQ. The V segment lost 5 bases and the J segment 3 bases; nucleotides outside the gene matches: 13.

The chain recombines TRBV5-4 with TRBJ2-5; no clear D. This CDR3 region has 12 residues. Trimming pared 4 bases from V and 0 bases from J, leaving 4 bases between. Looked up from germline, CDR1 is SGHNT and CDR2 is YYREEE (reference sequence). CDR3 DNA: TGTGCCAGCAGCCAGTACCAAGAGACCCAGTACTTC. It encodes CASSQYQETQYF.

DNA of the CDR3: TGTGCCAGTAGTCAGGGCGGGAGCACAGATACGCAGTATTTT. It translates to CASSQGGSTDTQYF. This chain joins TRBV19 and TRBJ2-3; D is perhaps TRBD1 or TRBD2 (5 bases each). V was clipped by 5 bases and J by 0 bases, with 9 bases between them. The CDR3 has 14 residues. Germline CDR1 and CDR2: LNHDA and SQIVND (reference sequence).

This clone was picked up one time. The chain is built from TRBV5-5 and TRBJ1-4, with D uncertain. Germline V gives CDR1 SGHKS, CDR2 YYEKEE (reference sequence). Trimming shortened V by 0 bases and J by 6 bases, and 3 bases separated the two germline ends. This CDR3 comprises 12 residues. CDR3 amino acids: CASSLGDEKLFF. The CDR3 DNA reads TGTGCCAGCAGCTTGGGGGATGAAAAACTGTTTTTT.

This clone has only one observation. The V call is TRBV29-1, the J call TRBJ1-2, with D possibly being TRBD1 (6 bases). This CDR3 has 14 residues. V was pared by 0 bases and J by 2 bases, with 10 bases between. Germline CDR1 SQVTM, CDR2 ANQGSEA. For the CDR3, the DNA is TGCAGCGTTGAAGACAGGACAGCCAACTATGGCTACACCTTC. As protein: CSVEDRTANYGYTF.

The V gene is TRBV18, the J gene TRBJ2-7; 7 nucleotides align to TRBD1. The germline CDR1 and CDR2 sequences are KGHSH and LQKENI. Unmatched junction bases numbered 6, after V lost 3 bases and J lost 7 bases. There are 13 residues in the CDR3. Here the CDR3 DNA reads TGTGCCAGCTCACCTGGGACAGCCCGGGAGCAGTACTTC. This translates into CASSPGTAREQYF.

The table lists this clone with a count of one. The chain has TRBV7-2 and TRBJ2-3; 12 positions agree with TRBD1. Germline-derived CDR1 and CDR2 are SGHTA and FQGNSA. The CDR3 is 17 amino acids. V shed 2 bases and J 1 base; nucleotides not matched to a gene: 4. CDR3 in DNA: TGTGCCAGCAGCTTAAGGGACAGGGGGCTCGGCACAGATACGCAGTATTTT. This encodes CASSLRDRGLGTDTQYF.

The CDR3 DNA reads TGTGCCAGTAGTATTAGTCAAAGCTCCTACAATGAGCAGTTCTTC. It specifies CASSISQSSYNEQFF. This chain joins TRBV19 and TRBJ2-1; D ambiguous. Trimming stripped 3 bases from V and 0 bases from J, with 9 bases between. CDR3 length equals 15 residues. Germline values: CDR1 LNHDA, CDR2 SQIVND (reference sequence).

Details on this clone: One end of the junction is discordant with germline, which a read error may explain. The identical CDR3 is also encoded by other nucleotide sequences in the sample. The V and J genes are TRBV5-6 and TRBJ2-7, with 7 bases matching TRBD2. Per germline, CDR1 SGHDT and CDR2 YYEEEE. The CDR3 is 16 amino acids. CDR3 bases: TGTGCCAGCAGCTTCCGGGGGGTTGCGGGAGTCAACGAGCAATACTTC. Protein: CASSFRGVAGVNEQYF.